The present T cell receptor (beta chain) was sequenced within a study of response to subunit inactivated influenza vaccine. The study's findings and limits: The authors suggested that few new T cells are recruited per seasonal influenza vaccination.

The V segment lost 4 bases and the J segment 6 bases; nucleotides outside the gene matches: 2. Germline V CDR1 and CDR2: SNHLY, FYNNEI. The CDR3 is 13 residues long. TCRdb re-derived calls from the RT-PCR reads in MiXCR, one entry per CDR3 protein. The sample yields about 500,000 distinct CDR3 sequences, approximately 6.9% seen once. Comment on this clonotype: Its specificity is not known.

The origin of this receptor is a man between 45 and 75 years old who received an inactivated influenza vaccine. The chain has TRBV2 and TRBJ2-1; 8 bases fit TRBD1. The sample was PBMCs from blood, taken around 2 years after vaccination. The CDR3 sequence is CASSVDRANEQFF. For the CDR3, the DNA is TGTGCCAGCAGTGTGGACAGGGCCAATGAGCAGTTCTTC.